This T cell receptor (beta chain) was sequenced for a study of CD8 T cells in Susac syndrome. The CDR3 has 13 residues. V lost 3 bases to trimming and J lost 3 bases, with 9 bases between them. TCR beta from blood CD8+ and CD4+ T cells was sequenced. Matching for age and sex applied to the controls, who were healthy donors. RNA amounts of 0.5 to 1 ug underwent reverse transcription with random hexamers. Multiplex PCR with immunoSEQ amplified the TCR beta CDR3 across 54 Vbeta and 13 Jbeta. TCRdb fed the immunoSEQ multiplex PCR reads into MiXCR, producing one record per CDR3 protein. The sample has 27,000 or so distinct CDR3 sequences; around 94% are singletons. A word on this clonotype: What it recognizes is unknown.

Findings and limits, study-wide: It was acknowledged in the study that its TCR sequencing and HLA analysis involved a relatively small number of individuals.

Material: CD8+ T cells from PBMCs. V is TRBV12-3 or TRBV12-4 and J is TRBJ2-7, with D hard to call. The clonotype was recovered from a human donor in good health. Here the CDR3 DNA reads TGTGCCAGCAGTTTTGGGGTAAACTACGAGCAGTACTTC. As protein: CASSFGVNYEQYF.